This TCR beta chain derives from a study of blood T cell repertoires in COVID-19. After removal of 2 bases from V and 2 bases from J, the junction contained 3 bases not matched to a gene. Germline-derived CDR1 and CDR2 are LGHNT and FRNRAP. This CDR3 spans 15 amino acids. Patients at the Seattle site were enrolled during active infection and followed longitudinally. The count of this clone is one. Some clones are missing from TCRdb's copy, which holds only in-frame ones; the method was immunoSEQ multiplex PCR. The sample holds 300,000 or so clones, just over 90% seen once. The sequencing input was peripheral blood. The source is a woman under 40 with COVID-19, enrolled during active disease. The chain employs TRBV12-5 and TRBJ2-1; 7 bases agree with TRBD2. CDR3 nucleotides: TGTGCTAGTGGTTTGATTGCGGGAGCCTACAATGAGCAGTTCTTC. Translating it yields CASGLIAGAYNEQFF.